This passage covers 6 T cell receptor beta chains from one sample sequenced in a study of T-cell reconstitution after alpha-beta-depleted transplantation in children. During its preparation, the TCRbeta library received unique molecular identifiers. One entry per CDR3 protein, called by TCRdb with MiXCR from the PCR reads. This sample has roughly 590,000 distinct CDR3 sequences, with roughly 15% found just once. Here the sequenced sample was PBMCs from the stem cell graft donor, taken from the stem cell graft. The source is a human donor who donated a stem cell graft to a child with acute myeloid leukemia.

This clonotype was counted ten times or more. The chain has TRBV5-6 and TRBJ2-5; 10 nucleotides line up with TRBD2. Germline V gene data show CDR1 as SGHDT and CDR2 as YYEEEE. The CDR3 totals 16 residues. V shed 4 bases and J 2 bases; nucleotides not matched to a gene: 8. CDR3 sequence reads: CASSPLAGGAQETQYF. The CDR3 DNA sequence: TGTGCCAGCAGCCCTTTAGCGGGGGGTGCGCAAGAGACCCAGTACTTC.

This clonotype has a count of ten or more. The chain couples TRBV20-1 to TRBJ1-5; D is undetermined. Trimming cost V 6 bases and J 4 bases, with 25 bases left between them. Germline CDR1 reads DFQATT; CDR2 reads SNEGSKA (reference sequence). The CDR3 has 17 residues. The CDR3 loop reads CSASRGPQTGTNQPQHF. The CDR3 nucleotides are TGCAGTGCCTCTCGAGGGCCCCAGACGGGAACAAATCAGCCCCAGCATTTT.

A remark on this clonotype: This clone may be a read error of a much larger clone one base away. The chain is built from TRBV20-1 and TRBJ2-7; D is perhaps TRBD1 (6 bases). Germline-derived CDR1 and CDR2 are DFQATT and SNEGSKA (reference sequence). V was shortened by 5 bases and J by 1 base, with 12 bases between the two germline ends. CDR3 size: 13 residues. CDR3 nucleotides: TGCAGTGCTCTCGGGACAATATCCTACGAGCAGTACTTC. It specifies CSALGTISYEQYF.

This clonotype was observed at least ten times. The chain carries TRBV29-1 and TRBJ2-3; no reliable D call. This CDR3 has 11 residues. Trimming stripped 3 bases from V and 0 bases from J, with 1 base between. Germline assignment: CDR1 SQVTM and CDR2 ANQGSEA. The chain's CDR3 is CSVDSTDTQYF. CDR3 DNA sequence: TGCAGCGTTGACAGCACAGATACGCAGTATTTT.

In its sample, this clonotype was seen a few times. The gene calls are TRBV6-1 and TRBJ1-5; no clear D gene. The length of the CDR3 is 16 residues. V was cut by 2 bases and J by 0 bases, with 11 bases left in between. The germline gives CDR1 MNHNS, CDR2 SASEGT. The CDR3 spells CASSERTYNSNQPQHF. Here the CDR3 DNA reads TGTGCCAGCAGTGAAAGGACCTACAATAGCAATCAGCCCCAGCATTTT.

Remarks on this clonotype: One junction end disagrees with the germline gene, perhaps due to a read error. The chain is built from TRBV5-1 and TRBJ2-1, with D perhaps assigned TRBD1 or TRBD2 (6 bases each). From germline, CDR1 is SGHRS and CDR2 YFSETQ. The CDR3 runs 15 residues. In DNA, the CDR3 is TGCGCCAGCAGCTTGGAGGGGGACTCCTACAGTGAGCAGTTCTTC. Translating it yields CASSLEGDSYSEQFF.